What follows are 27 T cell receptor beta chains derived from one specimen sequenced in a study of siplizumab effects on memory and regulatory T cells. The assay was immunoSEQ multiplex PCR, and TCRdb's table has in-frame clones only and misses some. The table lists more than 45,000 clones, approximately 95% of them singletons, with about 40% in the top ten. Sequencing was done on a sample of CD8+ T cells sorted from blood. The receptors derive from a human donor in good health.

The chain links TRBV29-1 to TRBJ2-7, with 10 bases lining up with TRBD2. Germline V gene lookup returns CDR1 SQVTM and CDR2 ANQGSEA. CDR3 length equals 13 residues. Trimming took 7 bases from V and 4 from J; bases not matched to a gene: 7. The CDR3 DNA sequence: TGCAGCGCGCGACTAGCGGGCGGGTACGAGCAGTACTTC. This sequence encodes CSARLAGGYEQYF.

CDR3 in amino acids: CASSEWGEYGELFF. In DNA, the CDR3 is TGTGCCAGCAGTGAATGGGGGGAATACGGGGAGCTGTTTTTT. V usage is TRBV25-1 and J usage is TRBJ2-2; weak D call: TRBD2 (6 bases). Trimming removed 1 base from V and 7 bases from J, with 10 bases in between. CDR3 length: 14 residues. Looked up from germline, CDR1 is MGHDK and CDR2 is SYGVNS. Complete variable domain (other parts from reference TRBV25-1 and TRBJ2-2): EADIYQTPRYLVIGTGKKITLECSQTMGHDKMYWYQQDPGMELHLIHYSYGVNSTEKGDLSSESTVSRIRTEHFPLTLESARPSHTSQYLCASSEWGEYGELFFGEGSRLTVL.

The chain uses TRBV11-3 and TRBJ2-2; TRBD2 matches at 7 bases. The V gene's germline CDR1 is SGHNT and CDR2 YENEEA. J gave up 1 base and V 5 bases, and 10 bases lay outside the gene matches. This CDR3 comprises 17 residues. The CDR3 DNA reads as TGTGCCAGCAGCCCAGATCGACTAGCTGTGAACACCGGGGAGCTGTTTTTT. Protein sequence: CASSPDRLAVNTGELFF.

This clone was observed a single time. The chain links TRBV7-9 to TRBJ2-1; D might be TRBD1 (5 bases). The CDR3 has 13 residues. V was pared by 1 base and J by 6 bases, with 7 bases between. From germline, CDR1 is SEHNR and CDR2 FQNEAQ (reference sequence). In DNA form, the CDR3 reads TGTGCCAGCAGCTTAGAGGGGCTCAATGAGCAGTTCTTC. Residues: CASSLEGLNEQFF. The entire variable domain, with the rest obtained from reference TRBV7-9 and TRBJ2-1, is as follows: DTGVSQNPRHKITKRGQNVTFRCDPISEHNRLYWYRQTLGQGPEFLTYFQNEAQLEKSRLLSDRFSAERPKGSFSTLEIQRTEQGDSAMYLCASSLEGLNEQFFGPGTRLTVL.

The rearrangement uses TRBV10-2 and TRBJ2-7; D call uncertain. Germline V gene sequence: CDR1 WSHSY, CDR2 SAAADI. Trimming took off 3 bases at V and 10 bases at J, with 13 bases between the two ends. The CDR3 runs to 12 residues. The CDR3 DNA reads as TGCGCCAGCAGTGAAGGTGCGGTTCCTCAGTACTTC. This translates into CASSEGAVPQYF.

The CDR3 sequence is CASSLGQGAYEQYF. CDR3 coding DNA: TGCGCCAGCAGCTTGGGACAGGGGGCCTACGAGCAGTACTTC. V gene TRBV5-1 combines with J gene TRBJ2-7; TRBD1 aligns across 9 bases. J gave up 2 bases and V 0 bases, and 0 bases lay outside the gene matches. The germline V gene has CDR1 SGHRS and CDR2 YFSETQ. The CDR3 length is 14 residues.

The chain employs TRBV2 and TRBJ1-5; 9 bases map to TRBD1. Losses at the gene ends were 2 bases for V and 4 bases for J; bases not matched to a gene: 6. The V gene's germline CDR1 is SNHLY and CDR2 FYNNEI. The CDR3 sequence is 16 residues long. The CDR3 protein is CASSEYRGLGNQPQHF. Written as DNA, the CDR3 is TGTGCCAGCAGTGAATACAGGGGGCTCGGTAATCAGCCCCAGCATTTT.

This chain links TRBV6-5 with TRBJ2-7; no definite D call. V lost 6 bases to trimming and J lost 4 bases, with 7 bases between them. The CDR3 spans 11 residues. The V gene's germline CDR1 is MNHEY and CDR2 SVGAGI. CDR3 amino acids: CASRALYEQYF. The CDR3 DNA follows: TGTGCCAGCAGAGCTTTGTACGAGCAGTACTTC.

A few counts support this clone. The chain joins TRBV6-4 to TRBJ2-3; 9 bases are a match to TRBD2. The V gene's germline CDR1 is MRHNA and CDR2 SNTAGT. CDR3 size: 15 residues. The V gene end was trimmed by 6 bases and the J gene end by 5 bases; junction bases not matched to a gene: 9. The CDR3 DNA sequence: TGTGCCAGCAGCCCCGGGGCGGGAGGGAAAGATACGCAGTATTTT. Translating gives CASSPGAGGKDTQYF.

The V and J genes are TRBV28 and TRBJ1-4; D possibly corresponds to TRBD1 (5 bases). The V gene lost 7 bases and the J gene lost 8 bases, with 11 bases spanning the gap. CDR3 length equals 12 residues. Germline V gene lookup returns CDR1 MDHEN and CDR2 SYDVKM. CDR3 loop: CASTWAGEKLFF. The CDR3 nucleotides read TGTGCCAGCACCTGGGCAGGGGAAAAACTGTTTTTT.

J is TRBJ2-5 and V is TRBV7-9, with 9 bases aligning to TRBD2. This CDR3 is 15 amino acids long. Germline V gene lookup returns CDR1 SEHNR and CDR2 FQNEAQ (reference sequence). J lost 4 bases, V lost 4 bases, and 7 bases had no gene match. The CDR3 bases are TGTGCCAGCAGCTCCCCAGCGGGAGGCGGAGAGACCCAGTACTTC. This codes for CASSSPAGGGETQYF.

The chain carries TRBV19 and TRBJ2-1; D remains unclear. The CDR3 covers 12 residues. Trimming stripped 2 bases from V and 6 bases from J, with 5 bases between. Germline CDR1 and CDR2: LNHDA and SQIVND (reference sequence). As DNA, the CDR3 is TGTGCCAGTAGTATATGGGCCAATGAGCAGTTCTTC. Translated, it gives CASSIWANEQFF.

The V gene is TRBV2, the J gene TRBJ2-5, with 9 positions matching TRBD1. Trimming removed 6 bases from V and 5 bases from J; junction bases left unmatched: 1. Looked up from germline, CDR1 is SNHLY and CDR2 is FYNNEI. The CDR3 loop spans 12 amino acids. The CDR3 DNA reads TGTGCCAGCAGCGGGACAGGGGAGACCCAGTACTTC. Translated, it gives CASSGTGETQYF.

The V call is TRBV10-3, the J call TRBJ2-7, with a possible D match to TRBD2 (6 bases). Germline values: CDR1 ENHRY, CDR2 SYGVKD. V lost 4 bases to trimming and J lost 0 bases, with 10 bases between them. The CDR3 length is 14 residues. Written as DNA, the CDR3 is TGTGCCATCAGTGGCAGTAGCGGCTCCTACGAGCAGTACTTC. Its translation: CAISGSSGSYEQYF.

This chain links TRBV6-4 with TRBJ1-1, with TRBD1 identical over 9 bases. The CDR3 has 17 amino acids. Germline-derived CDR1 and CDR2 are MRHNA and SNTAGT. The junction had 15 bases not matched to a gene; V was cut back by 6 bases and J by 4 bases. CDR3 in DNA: TGTGCCAGCAGATTCCGGGACAGGGAGGCATCGGTCACTGAAGCTTTCTTT. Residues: CASRFRDREASVTEAFF.

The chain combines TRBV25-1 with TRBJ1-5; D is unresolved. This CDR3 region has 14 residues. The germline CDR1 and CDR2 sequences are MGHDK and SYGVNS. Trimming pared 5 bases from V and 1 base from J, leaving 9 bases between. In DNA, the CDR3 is TGTGCCAGCAGTAATGGGCCAAGCAATCAGCCCCAGCATTTT. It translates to CASSNGPSNQPQHF.

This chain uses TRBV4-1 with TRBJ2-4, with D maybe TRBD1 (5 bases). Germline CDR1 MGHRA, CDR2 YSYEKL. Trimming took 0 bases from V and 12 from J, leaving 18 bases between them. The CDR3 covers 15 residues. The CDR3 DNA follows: TGCGCCAGCAGCCAAGAGGGGCAGGGCCAAAAAGCTCAGTACTTC. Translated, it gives CASSQEGQGQKAQYF.

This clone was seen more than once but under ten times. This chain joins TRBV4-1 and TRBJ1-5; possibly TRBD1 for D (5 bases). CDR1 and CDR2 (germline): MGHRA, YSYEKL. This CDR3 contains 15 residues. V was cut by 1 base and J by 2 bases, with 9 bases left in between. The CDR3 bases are TGCGCCAGCAGCCAAGCGGGGCTGGGCAATCAGCCCCAGCATTTT. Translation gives CASSQAGLGNQPQHF.

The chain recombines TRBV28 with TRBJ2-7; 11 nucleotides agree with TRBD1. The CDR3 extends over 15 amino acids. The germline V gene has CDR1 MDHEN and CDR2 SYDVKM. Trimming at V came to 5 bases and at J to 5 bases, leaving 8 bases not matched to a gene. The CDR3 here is CASSVPGQGGDEQYF. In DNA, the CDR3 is TGTGCCAGCAGTGTCCCGGGACAGGGGGGAGACGAGCAGTACTTC.

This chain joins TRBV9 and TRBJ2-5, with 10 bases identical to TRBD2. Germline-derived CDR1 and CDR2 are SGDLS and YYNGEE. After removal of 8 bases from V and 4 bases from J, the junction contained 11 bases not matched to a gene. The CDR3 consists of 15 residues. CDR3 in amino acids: CASGRSGRAGETQYF. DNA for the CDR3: TGTGCCAGTGGAAGGAGCGGGAGGGCCGGAGAGACCCAGTACTTC.

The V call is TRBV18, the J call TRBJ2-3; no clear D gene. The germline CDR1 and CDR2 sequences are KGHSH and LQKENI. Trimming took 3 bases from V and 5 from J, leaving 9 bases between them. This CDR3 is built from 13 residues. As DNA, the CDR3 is TGTGCCAGCTCACCTGCACTTTTAGATACGCAGTATTTT. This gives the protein CASSPALLDTQYF.

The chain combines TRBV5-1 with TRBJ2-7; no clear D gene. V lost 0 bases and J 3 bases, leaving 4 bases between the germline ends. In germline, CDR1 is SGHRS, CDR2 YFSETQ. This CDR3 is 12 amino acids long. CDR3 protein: CASSLGGYEQYF. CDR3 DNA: TGCGCCAGCAGCTTGGGAGGCTACGAGCAGTACTTC.

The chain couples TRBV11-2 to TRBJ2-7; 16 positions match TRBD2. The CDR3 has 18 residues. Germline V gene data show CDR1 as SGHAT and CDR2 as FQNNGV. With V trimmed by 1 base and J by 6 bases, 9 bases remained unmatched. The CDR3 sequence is CASSLVGGTSGRVGEQYF. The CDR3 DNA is TGTGCCAGCAGCTTAGTTGGCGGGACTAGCGGGAGGGTGGGCGAGCAGTACTTC.

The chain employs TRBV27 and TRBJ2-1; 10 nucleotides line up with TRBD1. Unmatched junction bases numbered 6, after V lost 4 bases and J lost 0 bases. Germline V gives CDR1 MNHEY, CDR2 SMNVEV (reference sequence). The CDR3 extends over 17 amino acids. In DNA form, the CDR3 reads TGTGCCAGCAGTTCGGGACAGGGGATGGTCTCCTACAATGAGCAGTTCTTC. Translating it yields CASSSGQGMVSYNEQFF.

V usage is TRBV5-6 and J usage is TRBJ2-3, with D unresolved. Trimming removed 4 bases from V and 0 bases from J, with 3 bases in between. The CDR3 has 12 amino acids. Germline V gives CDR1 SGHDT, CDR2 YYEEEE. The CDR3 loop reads CASSRSTDTQYF. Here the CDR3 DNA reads TGTGCCAGCAGCCGGAGCACAGATACGCAGTATTTT. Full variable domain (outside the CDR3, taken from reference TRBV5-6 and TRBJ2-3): DAGVTQSPTHLIKTRGQQVTLRCSPKSGHDTVSWYQQALGQGPQFIFQYYEEEERQRGNFPDRFSGHQFPNYSSELNVNALLLGDSALYLCASSRSTDTQYFGPGTRLTVL.

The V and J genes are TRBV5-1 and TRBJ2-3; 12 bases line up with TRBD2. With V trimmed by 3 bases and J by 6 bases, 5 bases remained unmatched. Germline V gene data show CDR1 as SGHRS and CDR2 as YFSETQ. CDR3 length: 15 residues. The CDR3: CASSSRTSGMDTQYF. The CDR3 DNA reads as TGCGCCAGCAGCTCTCGGACTAGCGGGATGGATACGCAGTATTTT.

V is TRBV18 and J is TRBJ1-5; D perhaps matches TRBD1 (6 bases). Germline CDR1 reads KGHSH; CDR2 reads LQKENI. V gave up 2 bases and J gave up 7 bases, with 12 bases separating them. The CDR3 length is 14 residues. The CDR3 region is CASSPTTGQQPQHF. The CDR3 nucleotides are TGTGCCAGCTCACCAACGACAGGTCAACAGCCCCAGCATTTT.